Presented here are 2 T cell receptor beta chains from one specimen sequenced in a study of metastatic and nonmetastatic thyroid tumors. All patients reached thyroid surgery having received no treatment beforehand. TCRdb re-clonotyped the PCR reads via MiXCR. The profile shows about 92,000 clones, 14% to 15% of them singletons. Specimen: blood. The receptors originated from a female donor with papillary thyroid cancer or a benign thyroid nodule (not recorded which). Some clones in this sample may be carry-over from other donors' samples.

This clone was seen at least ten times. The rearrangement links TRBV6-1 to TRBJ2-3; D may be TRBD2 (6 bases). This CDR3 spans 15 amino acids. The germline V gene has CDR1 MNHNS and CDR2 SASEGT. The V and J ends lost 6 bases and 1 base respectively, with 14 bases between them. The DNA for the CDR3 is TGTGCCAGCAGCCTTTGGAGGGAGGGCACAGATACGCAGTATTTT. As protein: CASSLWREGTDTQYF.

In its sample, this clone was seen many times. This chain connects TRBV19 to TRBJ1-1, with 10 nucleotides matching TRBD1. The CDR3 length is 15 residues. The ends lost 6 bases at V and 1 base at J; junction bases unmatched: 5. CDR1 LNHDA and CDR2 SQIVND come from the germline V gene (reference sequence). The CDR3 DNA follows: TGTGCCAGTAGGCGCCGGGACAGGGGGAACACTGAAGCTTTCTTT. Amino acids: CASRRRDRGNTEAFF.